One and the same sample provided the 17 T cell receptor beta chains below, sequenced in a study of T cells in women clearing cervical HPV infection. Generated by immunoSEQ multiplex PCR, the TCRdb table keeps only in-frame clones and is missing some. The listing records about 32,000 clones. Sequencing input: blood buffy coat. These receptors were obtained from a woman aged 18 to 75 with a cervical HPV16 infection that either progressed to CIN3+ or cleared (not recorded which).

Notes on this clone: Sequencing ends 3 residues short of the CDR3 end; the germline J gene provides the rest. The chain links TRBV20-1 to TRBJ2-2; possibly TRBD1 for D (6 bases). CDR1 DFQATT and CDR2 SNEGSKA come from the germline V gene (reference sequence). The CDR3 totals 14 residues. The CDR3 DNA, read in part, is TGCAGTGCTCGTGACCCGACAGGAGCTGAAAAG. It codes for CSARDPTGAEK. The whole CDR3 reads CSARDPTGAEKLFF.

About this clone itself: The CDR3 end is not reached by the read, which stops 3 residues before it; the germline J gene fills it in. The gene calls are TRBV14 and TRBJ2-5; 7 nucleotides align to TRBD1. The CDR3 length is 14 residues. Trimming removed 5 bases from V and 1 base from J; junction bases left unmatched: 4. Looked up from germline, CDR1 is SGHDN and CDR2 is FVKESK. The part of the CDR3 DNA that was read is TGTGCCAGCAGCTTGGGACAGATCCAAGAGACC. Translated, it gives CASSLGQIQET. In full, the CDR3 reads CASSLGQIQETQYF.

Note on this clone: The sequenced fragment ends 3 residues before the CDR3 boundary, so the rest is inferred from the germline J gene. This rearrangement joins TRBV11-2 to TRBJ1-1; TRBD1 is a possible D gene (5 bases). V was clipped by 8 bases and J by 7 bases, with 20 bases between them. The CDR3 has 14 residues. Germline V CDR1 and CDR2: SGHAT, FQNNGV. The part of the CDR3 DNA that was read is TGTGCCAGCGGCGCGAGTGGAGGGGTGGTTGAA. Translated, it gives CASGASGGVVE. Given in full, the CDR3 is CASGASGGVVEAFF.

Points on this clone: The read ends 3 residues before the CDR3 terminus; that terminus is restored from the germline J gene. The chain couples TRBV5-1 to TRBJ1-3, with D possibly being TRBD1 (6 bases). The germline V and J ends were trimmed by 1 base and 2 bases, with 10 bases remaining between them. The CDR3 extends over 15 amino acids. CDR1 and CDR2 from the germline V gene are SGHRS and YFSETQ. CDR3: CASSLQGTTGNTIYF. The CDR3 DNA, read in part, is TGCGCCAGCAGCTTGCAGGGGACGACTGGAAACACC. Using reference TRBV5-1 and TRBJ1-3 for the parts outside the CDR3, the full variable domain is KAGVTQTPRYLIKTRGQQVTLSCSPISGHRSVSWYQQTPGQGLQFLFEYFSETQRNKGNFPGRFSGRQFSNSRSEMNVSTLELGDSALYLCASSLQGTTGNTIYFGEGSWLTVV.

With regard to this clone: The read gets to within 3 residues of the CDR3 end, and the germline J gene fills in the rest. The V and J genes are TRBV18 and TRBJ1-1, with 7 bases identical to TRBD1. Germline loops: CDR1 KGHSH, CDR2 LQKENI. The CDR3 has 14 residues. J gave up 0 bases and V 3 bases, and 1 base lay outside the gene matches. The part of the CDR3 DNA that was read is TGTGCCAGCTCACCTGGGACAGTGAACACTGAA. Encoded protein: CASSPGTVNTE. Given in full, the CDR3 is CASSPGTVNTEAFF.

On this clone: The CDR3 is cut off 3 residues early in the read; its end comes from the germline J gene. The chain recombines TRBV6-1 with TRBJ2-2, with D possibly TRBD2 on 6 matching bases. Looked up from germline, CDR1 is MNHNS and CDR2 is SASEGT. This CDR3 is built from 14 residues. This chain's CDR3 is CASRVGGSNEKLFF. The covered CDR3 bases are TGTGCCAGCCGTGTGGGGGGAAGTAATGAAAAG.

Comment on this clone: The missing CDR3 end, 3 residues past where the read stops, is filled in from the germline J gene. This chain links TRBV7-3 with TRBJ2-7; possibly TRBD1 or TRBD2 for D (5 bases each). This CDR3 region has 15 residues. Trimming left V 3 bases short and J 5 bases short, with 17 bases between. CDR1 and CDR2 (germline): SGHTA, FQGTGA. This CDR3 reads CASSFGARESHEQYF. Partial CDR3 DNA: TGTGCCAGCAGCTTTGGGGCCAGGGAGAGTCACGAG.

For this clone: Read data end 3 residues before the CDR3 end; the end is taken from the germline J gene. The chain recombines TRBV7-2 with TRBJ2-1; 9 nucleotides agree with TRBD2. The germline CDR1 and CDR2 sequences are SGHTA and FQGNSA. V was clipped by 3 bases and J by 6 bases; unmatched bases: 0. This CDR3 is built from 13 residues. The CDR3 protein is CASSFSGGNEQFF. Incomplete CDR3 DNA: TGTGCCAGCAGCTTTAGCGGGGGCAATGAG.

About this clone itself: The read terminates 3 residues ahead of where the CDR3 ends, so the germline J gene completes it. The sample contains more than one DNA sequence encoding this CDR3. The J gene is TRBJ2-1, the V gene TRBV5-1; no clear D. The CDR3 extends over 15 amino acids. Germline V CDR1 and CDR2: SGHRS, YFSETQ. Trimming stripped 0 bases from V and 5 bases from J, with 12 bases between. The CDR3: CASSLVAGSDNEQFF. Incomplete CDR3 DNA: TGCGCCAGCAGCTTGGTGGCAGGCTCAGACAATGAG.

CDR3 protein: CASSVEGRGVYEQYF. The DNA read from the CDR3 is TGTGCCAGCAGCGTAGAGGGCAGGGGGGTCTACGAG. The V and J genes are TRBV9 and TRBJ2-7; D may be TRBD1 (7 bases). The CDR3 goes on 3 residues after the read ends, and that part is filled in from the germline J gene. Germline lookup yields CDR1 SGDLS and CDR2 YYNGEE. Trimming stripped 0 bases from V and 3 bases from J, with 13 bases between. The CDR3 has 15 amino acids.

Points on this clone: The DNA ends 3 residues before the CDR3 does, and the rest of the CDR3 is filled in from the germline J gene. The chain employs TRBV5-8 and TRBJ2-7; 7 nucleotides align to TRBD1. Germline V gene data show CDR1 as SGHTS and CDR2 as YDEGEE. This CDR3 has 15 amino acids. The V and J ends lost 4 bases and 1 base, in that order; junction bases with no gene match: 8. The sequenced CDR3 bases are TGTGCCAGCAGCCGTAAGTGGGACAGATCCTACGAG. This codes for CASSRKWDRSYE. In full, the CDR3 reads CASSRKWDRSYEQYF.

With regard to this clone: The CDR3 extends 3 residues past the end of the read, so its final part is completed from the germline J gene. The chain links TRBV15 to TRBJ1-6; 7 bases fit TRBD1. The CDR3 is 14 amino acids. V shed 8 bases and J 9 bases; nucleotides not matched to a gene: 10. Looked up from germline, CDR1 is LNHNV and CDR2 is YYDKDF (reference sequence). The sequenced part of the CDR3 DNA is TGTGCCACCTCTATCCGGGACAGTGGTTCACCC. Its protein is CATSIRDSGSP. The full CDR3 protein is CATSIRDSGSPLHF.

Of note for this clone: The read ends 3 residues before the CDR3 terminus; that terminus is restored from the germline J gene. This rearrangement joins TRBV7-9 to TRBJ1-2, with no clear D. The CDR3 covers 15 residues. In germline, CDR1 is SEHNR, CDR2 FQNEAQ (reference sequence). The DNA read from the CDR3 is TGTGCCAGCAGCCGAGAAAGGGTGGCCAAAAACATC. Residues: CASSRERVAKNI. The entire CDR3 is CASSRERVAKNIYTF.

A note on this clone: The read gets to within 3 residues of the CDR3 end, and the germline J gene fills in the rest. The chain is built from TRBV20-1 and TRBJ2-7; 7 nucleotides align to TRBD2. Germline assignment: CDR1 DFQATT and CDR2 SNEGSKA (reference sequence). The junction had 8 bases not matched to a gene; V was cut back by 0 bases and J by 0 bases. The CDR3 length is 16 residues. This CDR3 reads CSARDWLAGDSYEQYF. The sequenced part of the CDR3 DNA is TGCAGTGCTAGAGATTGGTTAGCGGGCGACTCCTACGAG.

CDR3 DNA, as far as it was read: TGTGCCAGCAGCAAGGACACTCACTCGCTCGAG. Translated: CASSKDTHSLE. The CDR3 as a whole reads CASSKDTHSLEQYF. The V and J genes are TRBV7-9 and TRBJ2-7, with a weak D call TRBD1 (5 bases). The read gets to within 3 residues of the CDR3 end, and the germline J gene fills in the rest. Trimming took off 5 bases at V and 6 bases at J, with 17 bases between the two ends. This CDR3 has 14 amino acids. Germline-derived CDR1 and CDR2 are SEHNR and FQNEAQ (reference sequence). Full variable domain (rest looked up from reference TRBV7-9 and TRBJ2-7): DTGVSQNPRHKITKRGQNVTFRCDPISEHNRLYWYRQTLGQGPEFLTYFQNEAQLEKSRLLSDRFSAERPKGSFSTLEIQRTEQGDSAMYLCASSKDTHSLEQYFGPGTRLTVT.

In regard to this clone: Read coverage stops 3 residues before the CDR3 terminus; the germline J gene supplies the remainder. This sequence joins TRBV10-3 and TRBJ2-2; tentatively, D is TRBD1 (5 bases). Germline values: CDR1 ENHRY, CDR2 SYGVKD. This CDR3 has 15 amino acids. Between the trimmed V and J ends, which lost 7 bases and 0 bases, there was a span of 12 bases. CDR3 DNA (partial): TGTGCCATCACGAAGGACACAACGAACACCGGGGAG. Amino acid sequence: CAITKDTTNTGE. The full CDR3 protein is CAITKDTTNTGELFF.

Concerning this clone: The CDR3 extends 3 residues past the end of the read, so its final part is completed from the germline J gene. This rearrangement joins TRBV14 to TRBJ2-5, with D possibly TRBD1 on 6 matching bases. The germline CDR1 and CDR2 sequences are SGHDN and FVKESK. V lost 0 bases and J lost 7, with 15 bases in between. The CDR3 loop spans 15 amino acids. CDR3 amino acids: CASSQDRTRGRTQYF. Partial CDR3 DNA: TGTGCCAGCAGCCAAGATCGGACGAGGGGGAGGACC.